Below are 4 T cell receptor beta chains sequenced from a single sample in a study of blood T cell repertoires in COVID-19. The repertoire was sequenced with immunoSEQ multiplex PCR; TCRdb's copy has only in-frame clones and lacks some. Among approximately 220,000 clones listed, 87% were seen once. Sequences were obtained from peripheral blood. The source is a man aged 55-75 years who had recovered from COVID-19.

This clone has only one observation. The chain carries TRBV28 and TRBJ2-7, with 9 bases matching TRBD1. The CDR3 has 12 amino acids. Per the germline V gene, CDR1 is MDHEN and CDR2 is SYDVKM. The trim removed 9 bases at V and 3 bases at J, leaving 3 bases unmatched. Written as DNA, the CDR3 is TGTGCCAGTGGGACAGGGATCTACGAGCAGTACTTC. It specifies CASGTGIYEQYF.

The gene calls are TRBV7-6 and TRBJ1-1; a possible D gene is TRBD1 (5 bases). Between the trimmed V and J ends, which lost 5 bases and 5 bases, there was a span of 24 bases. The CDR3 loop spans 17 amino acids. Per germline, CDR1 SGHVS and CDR2 FNYEAQ. CDR3 protein: CASSPVRWGEGGTEAFF. The CDR3 DNA is TGTGCCAGCAGCCCTGTCCGTTGGGGGGAAGGAGGAACTGAAGCTTTCTTT.

This chain connects TRBV7-3 to TRBJ2-3; 11 bases line up with TRBD2. J lost 3 bases, V lost 5 bases, and 7 bases had no gene match. Germline CDR1 SGHTA, CDR2 FQGTGA. This CDR3 contains 16 residues. The CDR3 coding sequence is TGTGCCAGCAGCCAGGCCCCTAGCGGGGGGACAGATACGCAGTATTTT. It yields the protein CASSQAPSGGTDTQYF.

This rearrangement joins TRBV5-1 to TRBJ1-2, with 8 bases that match TRBD1. Germline assignment: CDR1 SGHRS and CDR2 YFSETQ. Germline trimming cut 2 bases from V and 3 bases from J; bases unmatched to any gene: 6. This CDR3 contains 15 residues. CDR3 in amino acids: CASSFSGGLDYGYTF. The DNA of the CDR3 is TGCGCCAGCAGCTTTTCAGGGGGCCTAGACTATGGCTACACCTTC.